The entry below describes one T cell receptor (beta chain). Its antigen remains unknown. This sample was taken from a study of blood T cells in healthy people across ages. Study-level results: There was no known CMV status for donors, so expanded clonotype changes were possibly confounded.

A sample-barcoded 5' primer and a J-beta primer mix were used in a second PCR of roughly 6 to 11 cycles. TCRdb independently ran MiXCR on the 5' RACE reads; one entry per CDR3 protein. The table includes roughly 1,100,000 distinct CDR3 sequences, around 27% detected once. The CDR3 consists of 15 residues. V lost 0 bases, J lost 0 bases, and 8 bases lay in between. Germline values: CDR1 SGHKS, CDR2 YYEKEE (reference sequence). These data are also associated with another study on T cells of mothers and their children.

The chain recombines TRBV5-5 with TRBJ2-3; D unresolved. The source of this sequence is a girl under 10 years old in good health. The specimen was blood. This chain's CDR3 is CASSLDLPSTDTQYF. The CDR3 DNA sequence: TGTGCCAGCAGCTTGGACCTCCCGAGCACAGATACGCAGTATTTT.